Following are 3 T cell receptor beta chains from one sample sequenced in a study of T cell responses to AZD1222 COVID-19 vaccine. The assay was immunoSEQ multiplex PCR, and TCRdb's table has in-frame clones only and misses some. The sample records roughly 120,000 clones, roughly 87% being singletons. Sequenced material: peripheral blood, taken on day 0 of AZD1222 vaccination. Receptors originate from an adult in good health.

The chain employs TRBV3-1 (or the pseudogene TRBV3-2) and TRBJ2-7; tentatively, D is TRBD2 (5 bases). This CDR3 is 17 amino acids long. Trimming cost V 2 bases and J 0 bases, with 17 bases left between them. The V gene's germline CDR1 is LGHDT and CDR2 YNNKEL (reference sequence). CDR3 bases: TGTGCCAGCAGCCAAAGCACACTAGAGCGGAGCTCCTACGAGCAGTACTTC. This gives the protein CASSQSTLERSSYEQYF.

The chain couples TRBV24-1 to TRBJ1-5; TRBD1 is a possible D gene (5 bases). CDR3 size: 13 residues. Looked up from germline, CDR1 is KGHDR and CDR2 is SFDVKD. V lost 6 bases to trimming and J lost 1 base, with 6 bases between them. The CDR3 here is CATSPGSNQPQHF. CDR3 bases: TGTGCCACCAGTCCAGGGAGCAATCAGCCCCAGCATTTT.

The V gene is TRBV28, the J gene TRBJ1-1; TRBD1 might be the D (6 bases). This CDR3 is built from 15 residues. The germline gives CDR1 MDHEN, CDR2 SYDVKM. The V end lost 3 bases, the J end lost 0 bases, and 11 bases lay between the germline ends. The DNA for the CDR3 is TGTGCCAGCAGTTTTGGGGGACACCTGAACACTGAAGCTTTCTTT. This encodes CASSFGGHLNTEAFF.